This T cell receptor beta chain is from a study of breast tumors, draining lymph nodes, adjacent tissues. TCRdb itself ran the multiplex PCR reads through MiXCR, one entry per CDR3 protein. This repertoire shows some 230,000 distinct CDR3 sequences, less than 40% found once; its top ten account for over 3.5%. The lymph nodes were axillary draining lymph nodes from breast cancer patients. In the case of this clonotype: Its antigen is not identified.

General study points: Data only fit, rather than demonstrated, lymph node origin of most tumor T cells.

Looked up from germline, CDR1 is SGHDT and CDR2 is YYEEEE. The CDR3 sequence is 13 residues long. The V gene lost 3 bases and the J gene lost 10 bases, with 14 bases spanning the gap. The rearrangement links TRBV5-6 to TRBJ2-1, with D perhaps given as TRBD1 or TRBD2 (5 bases each). The origin of this receptor is a female donor with breast cancer. Some clones in this sample may be carry-over from other donors' samples. The sequenced sample consisted of axillary lymph node tissue. CDR3 bases: TGTGCCAGCAGCTGGGGGACCGTTAACGAGCAGTTCTTC. Translated: CASSWGTVNEQFF.